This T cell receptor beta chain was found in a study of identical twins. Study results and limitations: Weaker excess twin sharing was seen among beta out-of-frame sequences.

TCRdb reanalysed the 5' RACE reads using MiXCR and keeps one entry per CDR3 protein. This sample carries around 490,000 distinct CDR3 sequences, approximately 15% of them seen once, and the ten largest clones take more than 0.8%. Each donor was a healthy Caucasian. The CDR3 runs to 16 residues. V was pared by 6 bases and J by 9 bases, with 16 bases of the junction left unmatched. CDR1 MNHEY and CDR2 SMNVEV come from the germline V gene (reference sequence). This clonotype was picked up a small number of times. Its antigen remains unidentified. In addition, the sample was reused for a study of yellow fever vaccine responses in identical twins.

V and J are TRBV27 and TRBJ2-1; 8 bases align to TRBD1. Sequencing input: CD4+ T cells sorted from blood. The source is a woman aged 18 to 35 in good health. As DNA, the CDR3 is TGTGCCAGCAGCCCTTTCCCGTCAGGGGGCGCTGCTGAGCAGTTCTTC. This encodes CASSPFPSGGAAEQFF.